This TCR beta chain came from a study of radiotherapy plus CTLA-4 blockade in lung cancer. Method: immunoSEQ multiplex PCR; TCRdb's copy keeps in-frame clones and lacks some. The table shows roughly 85,000 clones, with 70% to 90% occurring only once. The source material was peripheral blood, sampled from a patient treated with radiotherapy plus ipilimumab. This clonotype was obtained from a human donor with non-small cell lung cancer that progressed on radiotherapy plus ipilimumab.

The CDR3, as DNA: TGTGCCAGCAGCCTAAAGACAGGGGTGAACACTGAAGCTTTCTTT. Translating gives CASSLKTGVNTEAFF. This chain joins TRBV7-2 and TRBJ1-1; 8 nucleotides line up with TRBD1. The CDR3 is 15 residues long. Trimming at V came to 5 bases and at J to 0 bases, leaving 5 bases not matched to a gene. Germline lookup yields CDR1 SGHTA and CDR2 FQGNSA.